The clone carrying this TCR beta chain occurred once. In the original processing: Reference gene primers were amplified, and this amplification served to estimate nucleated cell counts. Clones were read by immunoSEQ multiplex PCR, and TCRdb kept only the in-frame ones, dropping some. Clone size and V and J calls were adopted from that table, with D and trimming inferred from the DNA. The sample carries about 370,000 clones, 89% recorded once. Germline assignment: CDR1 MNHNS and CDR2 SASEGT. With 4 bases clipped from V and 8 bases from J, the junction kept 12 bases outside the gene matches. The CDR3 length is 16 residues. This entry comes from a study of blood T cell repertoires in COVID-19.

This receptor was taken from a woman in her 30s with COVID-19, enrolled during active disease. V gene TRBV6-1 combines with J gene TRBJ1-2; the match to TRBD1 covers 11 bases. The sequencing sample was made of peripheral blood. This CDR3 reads CASSVGRTGGGWGYTF. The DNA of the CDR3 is TGTGCCAGCAGTGTTGGCCGGACAGGGGGCGGGTGGGGCTACACCTTC.